One and the same sample provided the 24 T cell receptor beta chains below, sequenced in a study of T cell clones after liver transplantation (dated by TCRdb to about 2019). Library preparation was by the immunoSEQ multiplex PCR assay. The clones in this table, taken by TCRdb from immuneACCESS, are in-frame only. Not every clone is retained; where verified, under half of the shortfall comes from an unresolved V gene, and the cause of the rest is unknown. This sample holds fewer than 65,000 clones; about 86% were observed only once. The leading ten clones occupy roughly an eighth of the sample. The input for sequencing was CD8+ T cells from blood, taken 12 months after liver transplant. The receptors here all came from a human patient who received a liver transplant. Following a transplant, some T lymphocytes may have been derived from the graft donor.

This clone turned up a few times. The gene calls are TRBV7-8 and TRBJ1-2, with D unresolved. Germline V gene lookup returns CDR1 SGHVS and CDR2 FQNEAQ. V was pared by 3 bases and J by 4 bases, with 9 bases between. There are 13 residues in the CDR3. Here the CDR3 reads CASSFRGAYGYTF. The CDR3 DNA is TGTGCCAGCAGCTTTCGAGGTGCCTATGGCTACACCTTC.

The chain couples TRBV5-8 to TRBJ2-5; no reliable D call. The germline CDR1 and CDR2 sequences are SGHTS and YDEGEE. Deletions cut 0 bases from V and 5 bases from J, with 8 bases between. The CDR3 extends over 13 amino acids. Written as DNA, the CDR3 is TGTGCCAGCAGCTTGGCGATGGGGGAGACCCAGTACTTC. It is translated as CASSLAMGETQYF.

J is TRBJ2-7 and V is TRBV9, with TRBD1 matching over 9 bases. With V trimmed by 1 base and J by 5 bases, 13 bases remained unmatched. CDR1 and CDR2 from the germline V gene are SGDLS and YYNGEE. The CDR3 consists of 17 residues. The CDR3 DNA reads as TGTGCCAGCAGCGTACAACCAACCGGGACAGGGCCCCACGAGCAGTACTTC. It encodes CASSVQPTGTGPHEQYF. The full variable domain, in which reference TRBV9 and TRBJ2-7 provide the parts outside the CDR3, is DSGVTQTPKHLITATGQRVTLRCSPRSGDLSVYWYQQSLDQGLQFLIQYYNGEERAKGNILERFSAQQFPDLHSELNLSSLELGDSALYFCASSVQPTGTGPHEQYFGPGTRLTVT.

The DNA for the CDR3 is TGTGCCAGCAGCCCTACTAGCGGGAGCGAGTACTTC. This sequence encodes CASSPTSGSEYF. This chain links TRBV27 with TRBJ2-7; TRBD2 matches 11 bases. The germline CDR1 and CDR2 sequences are MNHEY and SMNVEV (reference sequence). This CDR3 is 12 amino acids long. J gave up 11 bases and V 6 bases, and 6 bases lay outside the gene matches.

The J gene is TRBJ1-1, the V gene TRBV7-9, with 7 positions matching TRBD1. Per the germline V gene, CDR1 is SEHNR and CDR2 is FQNEAQ (reference sequence). V lost 2 bases, J lost 2 bases, and 5 bases stayed unmatched. The CDR3 covers 15 residues. The CDR3 DNA is TGTGCCAGCAGCTTATGGGAGGGGGCCAACACTGAAGCTTTCTTT. Its protein is CASSLWEGANTEAFF.

The chain employs TRBV25-1 and TRBJ2-6; D gene uncertain. Trimming took 2 bases from V and 3 from J, leaving 2 bases between them. The germline V gene encodes CDR1 MGHDK and CDR2 SYGVNS. The CDR3 covers 13 residues. The CDR3 coding sequence is TGTGCCAGCAGTGAAAGTGGGGCCAACGTCCTGACTTTC. This gives the protein CASSESGANVLTF.

The chain employs TRBV19 and TRBJ1-2, with 7 positions matching TRBD1. The V segment lost 3 bases and the J segment 8 bases; nucleotides outside the gene matches: 9. From germline, CDR1 is LNHDA and CDR2 SQIVND (reference sequence). The CDR3 has 14 amino acids. CDR3 nucleotides: TGTGCCAGTAGTATGGGAGGAACAGGGGAAGGCTACACCTTC. This codes for CASSMGGTGEGYTF.

This clone was detected a few times. The chain carries TRBV7-9 and TRBJ2-1, with 9 bases identical to TRBD1. With 5 bases clipped from V and 8 bases from J, the junction kept 10 bases outside the gene matches. Germline CDR1 and CDR2: SEHNR and FQNEAQ (reference sequence). The CDR3 loop spans 15 amino acids. CDR3 protein: CASSPTGGFSDEQFF. The CDR3 bases are TGTGCCAGCAGCCCGACAGGGGGATTTTCGGATGAGCAGTTCTTC.

This rearrangement joins TRBV15 to TRBJ1-1, with a tentative D call TRBD1 (6 bases). Trimming took 8 bases from V and 4 from J, leaving 14 bases between them. This CDR3 region has 13 residues. Germline V gene data show CDR1 as LNHNV and CDR2 as YYDKDF (reference sequence). CDR3 protein: CATSPGGPTEAFF. For the CDR3, the DNA is TGTGCCACCTCCCCGGGGGGGCCCACTGAAGCTTTCTTT.

The CDR3 DNA reads as TGCAGCGTTGTGGGACAGGGGCGCCACGAGCAGTACTTC. This encodes CSVVGQGRHEQYF. The chain combines TRBV29-1 with TRBJ2-7; 10 positions agree with TRBD1. The trim removed 4 bases at V and 5 bases at J, leaving 5 bases unmatched. The CDR3 totals 13 residues. Germline values: CDR1 SQVTM, CDR2 ANQGSEA.

The chain has TRBV6-1 and TRBJ2-1, with TRBD1 identical over 8 bases. The CDR3 is 17 residues long. The J segment lost 4 bases and the V segment lost 1 base, leaving 9 bases of the junction unmatched. Germline values: CDR1 MNHNS, CDR2 SASEGT. The CDR3 sequence: CASSEVHRGKGYNEQFF. CDR3 DNA: TGTGCCAGCAGTGAAGTCCACAGGGGGAAGGGGTACAATGAGCAGTTCTTC.

The rearrangement uses TRBV6-1 and TRBJ2-3; 9 positions match TRBD2. CDR1 and CDR2 from the germline V gene are MNHNS and SASEGT. With 4 bases clipped from V and 2 bases from J, the junction kept 7 bases outside the gene matches. The CDR3 sequence is 16 residues long. The CDR3 sequence is CASSGGAGGYTDTQYF. As DNA, the CDR3 is TGTGCCAGCAGTGGGGGAGCGGGAGGATACACAGATACGCAGTATTTT.

The CDR3 loop is CASSSLRTGWTEAFF. DNA of the CDR3: TGTGCCAGCAGTTCCCTCCGGACAGGGTGGACTGAAGCTTTCTTT. The chain joins TRBV27 to TRBJ1-1, with 8 bases identical to TRBD1. The CDR3 has 15 residues. The germline gives CDR1 MNHEY, CDR2 SMNVEV (reference sequence). Losses at the gene ends were 4 bases for V and 5 bases for J; bases not matched to a gene: 9.

The rearrangement links TRBV28 to TRBJ1-5, with 8 bases matching TRBD1. CDR3 length: 18 residues. Germline V CDR1 and CDR2: MDHEN, SYDVKM. V was pared by 3 bases and J by 4 bases, with 14 bases of the junction left unmatched. CDR3 region: CASSFGRRLDRGNQPQHF. DNA of the CDR3: TGTGCCAGCAGTTTTGGTCGGAGACTCGACAGGGGTAATCAGCCCCAGCATTTT.

This rearrangement joins TRBV27 to TRBJ2-7; 12 bases agree with TRBD2. Germline V gene lookup returns CDR1 MNHEY and CDR2 SMNVEV (reference sequence). This CDR3 spans 14 amino acids. V was clipped by 6 bases and J by 3 bases; unmatched bases: 3. The CDR3 sequence is CASSSGLAGYEQYF. CDR3 DNA: TGTGCCAGCAGCTCGGGACTAGCGGGCTACGAGCAGTACTTC.

The chain employs TRBV27 and TRBJ2-1; D call uncertain. The CDR3 consists of 13 residues. Germline V gives CDR1 MNHEY, CDR2 SMNVEV (reference sequence). V lost 5 bases to trimming and J lost 8 bases, with 13 bases between them. CDR3 coding DNA: TGTGCCAGCAGTCCCCCCCTACAGCATGAGCAGTTCTTC. It encodes CASSPPLQHEQFF.

The count of this clone is one. The chain links TRBV6-5 to TRBJ1-2, with 12 bases lining up with TRBD1. The CDR3 spans 12 residues. J lost 6 bases, V lost 8 bases, and 1 base had no gene match. The germline gives CDR1 MNHEY, CDR2 SVGAGI. Here the CDR3 DNA reads TGTGCCAGCCGGGACAGGGGGCATGGCTACACCTTC. Encoded protein: CASRDRGHGYTF.

J is TRBJ2-5 and V is TRBV30; TRBD1 or TRBD2 may be the D gene (6 bases each). V lost 6 bases and J lost 5, with 22 bases in between. In germline, CDR1 is GTSNPN, CDR2 SVGIG (reference sequence). The CDR3 covers 15 residues. The CDR3 DNA follows: TGTGCCTGTCAAGCCAGAGGGGGGCCGGGGGAGACCCAGTACTTC. As protein: CACQARGGPGETQYF.

This chain joins TRBV29-1 and TRBJ2-3; TRBD1 is a possible D gene (5 bases). Trimming removed 3 bases from V and 5 bases from J, with 15 bases in between. CDR1 and CDR2 (germline): SQVTM, ANQGSEA. The CDR3 contains 14 residues. The CDR3 DNA reads as TGCAGCGTTGATTTAGGCAGGGCAAAAGATACGCAGTATTTT. It encodes CSVDLGRAKDTQYF.

The chain joins TRBV5-1 to TRBJ2-7; D call uncertain. Trimming removed 0 bases from V and 3 bases from J, with 4 bases in between. The CDR3 runs 12 residues. CDR1 is SGHRS and CDR2 is YFSETQ in the germline V gene. CDR3 in amino acids: CASSLDGYEQYF. CDR3 DNA: TGCGCCAGCAGCTTGGACGGCTACGAGCAGTACTTC.

This chain connects TRBV4-3 to TRBJ2-7, with D unresolved. There are 14 residues in the CDR3. V lost 0 bases and J 5 bases, leaving 11 bases between the germline ends. Germline CDR1 and CDR2: LGHNA and YSLEER. CDR3 protein: CASSQDESADEQYF. CDR3 coding DNA: TGCGCCAGCAGCCAAGATGAAAGCGCCGACGAGCAGTACTTC.

The chain is built from TRBV27 and TRBJ2-1; TRBD2 matches at 7 bases. CDR1 is MNHEY and CDR2 is SMNVEV in the germline V gene (reference sequence). This CDR3 has 17 amino acids. V lost 5 bases to trimming and J lost 3 bases; unmatched junction nucleotides: 13. The CDR3: CASSPPPGERDYNEQFF. The CDR3 nucleotides read TGTGCCAGCAGTCCCCCCCCGGGGGAGCGGGACTACAATGAGCAGTTCTTC.

This chain uses TRBV9 with TRBJ1-4; D might be TRBD1 (6 bases). The CDR3 has 16 amino acids. Germline CDR1 is SGDLS and CDR2 is YYNGEE. Trimming removed 0 bases at V and 5 bases at J, with 14 bases between. CDR3 protein: CASSVGIGQRNEKLFF. The CDR3 coding sequence is TGTGCCAGCAGCGTAGGCATAGGACAGAGGAATGAAAAACTGTTTTTT.

This clone was found once. This sequence joins TRBV19 and TRBJ2-1; no definite D call. From germline, CDR1 is LNHDA and CDR2 SQIVND (reference sequence). The CDR3 loop spans 12 amino acids. The V end was cut by 3 bases, the J end by 12 bases, with 12 bases between. This chain's CDR3 is CASSIDLTAQFF. In DNA, the CDR3 is TGTGCCAGTAGTATCGACCTCACCGCGCAGTTCTTC.